A selection of T cell receptor beta chains follows, all from one sample in a study of blood T cells in healthy people across ages. TCRdb re-called the 5' RACE reads through MiXCR, storing one row per CDR3 protein. The table lists some 900,000 distinct CDR3 sequences, more than 25% of them singletons. Sequencing was performed on blood. The source of these receptors is a woman older than 75 in good health. Each CDR3 is given with its conserved first and last residue. D genes are given only for firm matches. Some rows have no size entry. The others give once, few or many, or a class for an expanded clone.

abundance	v_gene	j_gene	d_gene	CDR3aa	CDR3nt
-	TRBV12-3/TRBV12-4	TRBJ1-1	TRBD1	CASSFQGVTFSPNTEAFF	TGTGCCAGCAGTTTTCAGGGGGTGACGTTCTCTCCGAACACTGAAGCTTTCTTT
-	TRBV7-3	TRBJ2-1	-	CASSLSREPDEQFF	TGTGCCAGCAGCTTATCCAGGGAGCCTGATGAGCAGTTCTTC
many	TRBV4-1	TRBJ1-5	-	CASSWGENQPQHF	TGCGCCAGCAGCTGGGGGGAGAATCAGCCCCAGCATTTT
-	TRBV4-3	TRBJ1-2	-	CASNQEVAGANYGYTF	TGCGCCAGCAACCAAGAGGTTGCAGGGGCTAACTATGGCTACACCTTC
many	TRBV29-1	TRBJ1-2	-	CSVEGVANYGYTF	TGCAGCGTGGAGGGAGTAGCTAACTATGGCTACACCTTC
many	TRBV6-2/TRBV6-3	TRBJ2-7	-	CASSPLTRVGDEQYF	TGTGCCAGCAGTCCCTTGACCCGCGTGGGGGACGAGCAGTACTTC
-	TRBV28	TRBJ2-3	TRBD2	CASSSSGGMGDTQYF	TGTGCCAGCTCCTCTAGCGGGGGAATGGGTGATACGCAGTATTTT
many	TRBV6-5	TRBJ2-1	TRBD2	CASSYSSRGASNEQFF	TGTGCCAGCAGTTACTCTTCGCGGGGGGCCAGTAATGAGCAGTTCTTC
many	TRBV7-2	TRBJ1-5	-	CASSAGRWGQPQHF	TGTGCCAGCAGCGCCGGTCGGTGGGGCCAGCCCCAGCATTTT
many	TRBV6-2/TRBV6-3	TRBJ2-3	-	CASFDGDTQYF	TGTGCCAGCTTTGACGGGGATACGCAGTATTTT
once	TRBV12-3/TRBV12-4	TRBJ2-3	-	CASSLLPQGSTDVEYF	TGTGCCAGCAGTTTACTCCCTCAGGGAAGCACAGATGTGGAGTATTTT